Sequencing of this TCR beta chain was carried out in a study of CD8 T cells in ankylosing spondylitis. Broader study findings: A TCR beta motif of 7 or 8 highly homologous variants appeared characteristic of ankylosing spondylitis blood. There was reportedly significant enrichment of clones that were disease-linked in matched ankylosing spondylitis synovial fluid. CD8+ cells made up the disease-linked clones, which were relatively rare in peripheral blood.

In its sample, this clonotype was seen many times. Antigen specificity is unknown. By quantitative 5'-RACE with molecular barcodes, the TCR beta libraries were made. TCRdb reprocessed the 5' RACE reads with MiXCR, giving one entry per CDR3 protein. The table shows hundreds of thousands of distinct CDR3 sequences, with 12% occurring only once. The germline CDR1 and CDR2 sequences are DFQATT and SNEGSKA (reference sequence). V lost 5 bases, J lost 5 bases, and 8 bases stayed unmatched. The CDR3 contains 14 residues. Sequencing was performed on blood, either unsorted or a sorted T cell fraction (not recorded which). The gene calls are TRBV20-1 and TRBJ1-2; 10 nucleotides line up with TRBD1. The TCR comes from a male donor with ankylosing spondylitis. As DNA, the CDR3 is TGCAGTGCTGCCAACCCGGGACAGGGGTATGGCTACACCTTC. Translated: CSAANPGQGYGYTF.